Listed below are T cell receptor beta chains from one sample, sequenced in a study of T cell responses to AZD1222 COVID-19 vaccine. Profiled with immunoSEQ multiplex PCR; TCRdb holds only in-frame clones, not every one. The table has approximately 130,000 clones, 92% seen once. Sequencing was performed on peripheral blood, taken on day 0 of AZD1222 vaccination. These receptors all come from an adult in good health. Both conserved end residues are part of each CDR3. The D gene is left open where the match is weak. Only some rows state a clone size, as once, few, many or a class for expanded clones.

size,J,V,D,DNA,CDR3
NA,TRBJ2-7,TRBV5-1,TRBD1,TGCGCCAGCAGCTCGCCGGGACAGGGAACCTACGAGCAGTACTTC,CASSSPGQGTYEQYF
once,TRBJ1-4,TRBV7-6,NA,TGTGCCAGCAGCCCAGACAGGACCCCCCGTGAAAAACTGTTTTTT,CASSPDRTPREKLFF
NA,TRBJ1-1,TRBV18,TRBD1,TGTGCCAGCTCACTATCCTACAGGGGTGACACTGAAGCTTTCTTT,CASSLSYRGDTEAFF
few,TRBJ1-2,TRBV6-1,TRBD1,TGTGCCAGCAGTGAAGTAAGGGACAGCTATGGCTACACCTTC,CASSEVRDSYGYTF
NA,TRBJ2-7,TRBV29-1,NA,TGCAGCGTTCAGGATACCTACGAGCAGTACTTC,CSVQDTYEQYF
once,TRBJ2-1,TRBV3-1/TRBV3-2,NA,TGTGCCAGCAGCCTATTGGGTGGAGGGCGGAATGAGCAGTTCTTC,CASSLLGGGRNEQFF
NA,TRBJ2-3,TRBV9,NA,TGTGCCAGCAGCGTAGAGGGGGAAGGCACAGATACGCAGTATTTT,CASSVEGEGTDTQYF
NA,TRBJ2-2,TRBV28,NA,TGTGCCAGCAGTTTAGAACGCCGAACCGGGGAGCTGTTTTTT,CASSLERRTGELFF
NA,TRBJ1-5,TRBV28,NA,TGTGCCAGCAGTTTAACCTCAGGGTTTCAGCCCCAGCATTTT,CASSLTSGFQPQHF
NA,TRBJ2-7,TRBV7-9,NA,TGTGCCAGCAGCTTTAACCAGGGGCGTCGGTACGAGCAGTACTTC,CASSFNQGRRYEQYF
NA,TRBJ1-3,TRBV6-5,TRBD1,TGTGCCAGCAGTTATGACAGGGAAATCTCTGGAAACACCATATATTTT,CASSYDREISGNTIYF
NA,TRBJ1-6,TRBV7-3,NA,TGTGCCAGCAGCTTAACTGGGGATGTTGGTAATTCACCCCTCCACTTT,CASSLTGDVGNSPLHF
NA,TRBJ1-2,TRBV28,NA,TGTGCCAGCAGCCTCCCCGGCACACGACGCGAGGGCTACACCTTC,CASSLPGTRREGYTF
NA,TRBJ2-1,TRBV4-2,TRBD2,TGTGCCAGCAGCCAAGTTAGCGGGAGTACGTACAATGAGCAGTTCTTC,CASSQVSGSTYNEQFF
once,TRBJ2-1,TRBV6-4,NA,TGTGCCAGCAGTGTCGACGCCTTCAGCTCCTACAATGAGCAGTTCTTC,CASSVDAFSSYNEQFF
NA,TRBJ2-1,TRBV7-3,TRBD1,TGTGCCAGCAGCAGGGACAGCTCCTACAATGAGCAGTTCTTC,CASSRDSSYNEQFF
NA,TRBJ1-1,TRBV9,NA,TGTGCCAGCAGCGCCGTTCCCACTGAAGCTTTCTTT,CASSAVPTEAFF
once,TRBJ1-2,TRBV7-9,NA,TGTGCCAGCAGCTTTGACAGGAGCACTTATGGCTACACCTTC,CASSFDRSTYGYTF
NA,TRBJ1-1,TRBV9,TRBD1,TGTGCCAGCAGCGTCACAGGGGGGGATACTGAAGCTTTCTTT,CASSVTGGDTEAFF
NA,TRBJ1-2,TRBV7-3,TRBD1,TGTGCCAGCAGCCCCGGCGGGACAGGAGGGGACTATGGCTACACCTTC,CASSPGGTGGDYGYTF
once,TRBJ1-1,TRBV7-2,NA,TGTGCCAGCAGCTTATTTAGTGGGGGGGGCGCTGAAGCTTTCTTT,CASSLFSGGGAEAFF
NA,TRBJ2-7,TRBV19,TRBD2,TGTGCCAGTAGTTCGGGACTAGCGGTTGAGCAGTACTTC,CASSSGLAVEQYF
NA,TRBJ2-1,TRBV27,TRBD2,TGTGCCAGCAGTTTCTCCGGACTAGCGGATTACAATGAGCAGTTCTTC,CASSFSGLADYNEQFF
NA,TRBJ1-1,TRBV5-1,TRBD1,TGCGCCAGCAGCGGCCAGGACTCAGGGGGCACTGAAGCTTTCTTT,CASSGQDSGGTEAFF
NA,TRBJ2-3,TRBV6-5,NA,TGTGCCAGCAGACCGGACTATTCAGATACGCAGTATTTT,CASRPDYSDTQYF
NA,TRBJ2-2,TRBV6-5,TRBD1,TGTGCCAGCAGGGACAGGGTGGCCGGGGAGCTGTTTTTT,CASRDRVAGELFF
once,TRBJ1-2,TRBV18,NA,TGTGCCAGCTCACCACTGCCTACTAACTATGGCTACACCTTC,CASSPLPTNYGYTF
NA,TRBJ2-7,TRBV2,NA,TGTGCCAGCAGGCGGGACACGTCCATTACCTACGAGCAGTACTTC,CASRRDTSITYEQYF
NA,TRBJ2-7,TRBV7-6,TRBD2,TGTGCCAGCAGCTCCAGGGAGGGACCAACCTACGAGCAGTACTTC,CASSSREGPTYEQYF
NA,TRBJ2-3,TRBV7-3,NA,TGTGCCAGCAGCCGCCATCTGGATCGCACAGATACGCAGTATTTT,CASSRHLDRTDTQYF
once,TRBJ2-5,TRBV24-1,TRBD2,TGTGCCACCAGTGAATCTAGCGGGAGGGCACAAGAGACCCAGTACTTC,CATSESSGRAQETQYF
NA,TRBJ2-7,TRBV11-2,NA,TGTGCCAGCAGCTCGGAGGTTCACTCCTACGAGCAGTACTTC,CASSSEVHSYEQYF
NA,TRBJ2-5,TRBV28,TRBD2,TGTGCCAGCAGTTTGATTTCCGGGACTAGGTTAACCCAGTACTTC,CASSLISGTRLTQYF
NA,TRBJ2-2,TRBV27,NA,TGTGCCAGCCACCCGGTGGGCACCGGGGAGCTGTTTTTT,CASHPVGTGELFF
NA,TRBJ2-1,TRBV24-1,NA,TGTGCCACCAGTGATTTGAGGGCAGGGAGCTCCTACAATGAGCAGTTCTTC,CATSDLRAGSSYNEQFF